These 4 T cell receptor beta chains originate from one sample sequenced in a study of blood T cell repertoires in COVID-19. The table came from immunoSEQ multiplex PCR; TCRdb's copy has only in-frame clones and leaves some out. The profile shows 410,000 or so clones, approximately 90% of them singletons. The source material was peripheral blood. All receptors derive from a young woman with active or convalescent COVID-19.

In its sample, this clone was seen once. The V and J genes are TRBV7-8 and TRBJ2-1; possible D gene TRBD1, 6 bases. Trimming pared 3 bases from V and 9 bases from J, leaving 12 bases between. Germline V gives CDR1 SGHVS, CDR2 FQNEAQ. This CDR3 is 13 amino acids long. DNA for the CDR3: TGTGCCAGCAGCTTTAACAGGGATTTTGAGCAGTTCTTC. Residues: CASSFNRDFEQFF.

V usage is TRBV4-1 and J usage is TRBJ2-2; TRBD1 agrees at 7 bases. Germline V gives CDR1 MGHRA, CDR2 YSYEKL. V was clipped by 2 bases and J by 6 bases; unmatched bases: 6. CDR3 size: 15 residues. The CDR3 reads CASSQQIQGAGELFF. The CDR3 nucleotides read TGCGCCAGCAGCCAACAGATCCAGGGGGCCGGGGAGCTGTTTTTT.

The CDR3 loop is CASSWGGESNSPLHF. In DNA, the CDR3 is TGTGCCAGCAGCTGGGGGGGAGAATCCAATTCACCCCTCCACTTT. This sequence joins TRBV5-4 and TRBJ1-6, with D perhaps TRBD1 (5 bases). In germline, CDR1 is SGHNT, CDR2 YYREEE (reference sequence). The CDR3 runs 15 residues. V dropped 3 bases and J dropped 7 bases, with 14 bases sitting between them.

The chain combines TRBV14 with TRBJ2-1; a weak D match, TRBD2 (6 bases). The CDR3 runs to 16 residues. CDR1 and CDR2 from the germline V gene are SGHDN and FVKESK. V was pared by 0 bases and J by 9 bases, with 18 bases between. The CDR3 DNA sequence: TGTGCCAGCAGCCAAGATCGGGGCCTAGCGTGGAGTGAGCAGTTCTTC. As protein: CASSQDRGLAWSEQFF.